Listed here are 3 T cell receptor beta chains from one sample, sequenced in a study of shared clonotypes between healthy human individuals. The table came from immunoSEQ multiplex PCR; TCRdb's copy has only in-frame clones and leaves some out. The sample contains about 2.4 million clones, around nine tenths of which appear only once. The sample was naive CD4+ T cells sorted from blood. Indicated subset: CD45RA+ positively selected. The source is a man aged 18 to 29 in good health.

This chain links TRBV11-2 with TRBJ2-7; D gene unclear. Germline CDR1 and CDR2: SGHAT and FQNNGV. Between the trimmed V and J ends, which lost 1 base and 7 bases, there was a span of 11 bases. The CDR3 loop spans 13 amino acids. The CDR3 DNA reads as TGTGCCAGCAGCTTAGCGGCCCCGGCGGAGCAGTACTTC. As protein: CASSLAAPAEQYF.

Remarks on this clone: The sample contains more than one DNA sequence encoding this CDR3. J is TRBJ1-2 and V is TRBV7-9; no firm D call. Looked up from germline, CDR1 is SEHNR and CDR2 is FQNEAQ (reference sequence). There are 13 residues in the CDR3. Trimming took off 1 base at V and 5 bases at J, with 8 bases between the two ends. CDR3 sequence: CASSLGTEYGYTF. In nucleotides, the CDR3 is TGTGCCAGCAGCTTAGGGACGGAGTATGGCTACACCTTC.

This clone appeared a single time. The chain carries TRBV7-2 and TRBJ2-1, with 14 bases identical to TRBD2. Germline V lookup: CDR1 SGHTA, CDR2 FQGNSA. CDR3 length: 16 amino acids. V was pared by 0 bases and J by 7 bases, with 2 bases of the junction left unmatched. The CDR3 sequence is CASSLAGLAGENEQFF. The DNA for the CDR3 is TGTGCCAGCAGCTTAGCGGGACTAGCGGGAGAGAATGAGCAGTTCTTC.